The 25 T cell receptor beta chains in this list originate from one sample, sequenced in a study of T cells in Graves' hyperthyroidism and ophthalmopathy. Amplification targeted TCR beta CDR3 regions from RNA transcripts. Initially, a first-round RT-PCR of the TCR CDR3 employed the HTBI primer set. TCRdb analysed the multiplex PCR reads with MiXCR anew, one entry per CDR3 protein. The sample yields about 590,000 distinct CDR3 sequences, 14% seen once. Sequenced input: blood. The receptors here all came from a woman younger than 35 with Graves' ophthalmopathy.

V usage is TRBV6-2 or TRBV6-3 and J usage is TRBJ1-1; no clear D. The CDR3 length is 11 residues. Looked up from germline, CDR1 is MNHEY and CDR2 is SVGEGT. V was clipped by 10 bases and J by 7 bases, with 13 bases between them. The CDR3 coding sequence is TGTGCCACTCAAGCTCTACTTGAAGCTTTCTTT. Amino acids: CATQALLEAFF.

This clonotype was found many times. CDR3 amino acids: CASSPTSGYTDTQYF. The CDR3 coding sequence is TGTGCCAGCAGCCCTACTAGCGGCTACACAGATACGCAGTATTTT. The J gene is TRBJ2-3, the V gene TRBV7-3; 8 bases line up with TRBD2. Germline V CDR1 and CDR2: SGHTA, FQGTGA. The CDR3 has 15 amino acids. V shed 5 bases and J 2 bases; nucleotides not matched to a gene: 6.

The table lists this clonotype with a few counts. At one end the junction does not follow the germline gene, possibly because of a read error. V usage is TRBV3-1 and J usage is TRBJ1-3; D perhaps matches TRBD1 (5 bases). This CDR3 comprises 11 residues. Germline V gene sequence: CDR1 LGHDT, CDR2 YNNKEL (reference sequence). The DNA for the CDR3 is TGTGCCAGCAGCCAAGAGGGGGGAAGGGATTTT. It specifies CASSQEGGRDF.

This clonotype appeared many times. V gene TRBV15 combines with J gene TRBJ1-5; the D gene is possibly TRBD1 (6 bases). Trimming took off 0 bases at V and 6 bases at J, with 12 bases between the two ends. The germline V gene encodes CDR1 LNHNV and CDR2 YYDKDF (reference sequence). The CDR3 sequence is 15 residues long. In nucleotides, the CDR3 is TGTGCCACCAGCAGAGATCGGGGGGGCGGTCAGCCCCAGCATTTT. Translated: CATSRDRGGGQPQHF.

This clonotype came up many times. The chain is built from TRBV7-2 and TRBJ1-4; D not certain. V lost 2 bases and J 0 bases, leaving 16 bases between the germline ends. Germline values: CDR1 SGHTA, CDR2 FQGNSA. The CDR3 loop spans 18 amino acids. The CDR3 region is CASSLNSRNYATNEKLFF. In nucleotides, the CDR3 is TGTGCCAGCAGCTTAAATAGCAGGAACTATGCAACTAATGAAAAACTGTTTTTT.

This clonotype was seen a few times. The V call is TRBV9, the J call TRBJ1-6; D may be TRBD1 (5 bases). In germline, CDR1 is SGDLS, CDR2 YYNGEE. CDR3 length: 17 residues. With 3 bases removed from V and 6 bases from J, the gap between germline ends came to 19 bases. The CDR3 region has the DNA TGTGCCAGCAGCGATACCGAGGGGCGGAGACTTAATTCACCCCTCCACTTT. Translated, it gives CASSDTEGRRLNSPLHF. Based on the CDR3 plus reference TRBV9 and TRBJ1-6, the full variable domain is DSGVTQTPKHLITATGQRVTLRCSPRSGDLSVYWYQQSLDQGLQFLIQYYNGEERAKGNILERFSAQQFPDLHSELNLSSLELGDSALYFCASSDTEGRRLNSPLHFGNGTRLTVT.

This clonotype was detected a few times. The genes are TRBV7-8 and TRBJ2-5, with D unclear. CDR1 SGHVS and CDR2 FQNEAQ come from the germline V gene. This CDR3 is built from 16 residues. V was clipped by 0 bases and J by 5 bases, with 16 bases between them. The CDR3 reads CASSLALIVSRETQYF. Here the CDR3 DNA reads TGTGCCAGCAGCTTAGCGTTGATCGTAAGCAGGGAGACCCAGTACTTC. The variable domain in full, completed from reference TRBV7-8 and TRBJ2-5, reads GAGVSQSPRYKVAKRGQDVALRCDPISGHVSLFWYQQALGQGPEFLTYFQNEAQLDKSGLPSDRFFAERPEGSVSTLKIQRTQQEDSAVYLCASSLALIVSRETQYFGPGTRLLVL.

This clonotype was seen repeatedly, ten times or more. The rearrangement uses TRBV4-2 and TRBJ2-1, with 13 bases aligning to TRBD2. This CDR3 comprises 15 residues. Germline CDR1 reads LGHNA; CDR2 reads YNFKEQ. V was pared by 3 bases and J by 10 bases, with 6 bases of the junction left unmatched. The CDR3 spells CASSQLLAGGPEQFF. In DNA form, the CDR3 reads TGTGCCAGCAGCCAGTTACTAGCGGGAGGGCCGGAGCAGTTCTTC.

The chain has TRBV7-9 and TRBJ2-1; D remains unclear. Germline V gene data show CDR1 as SEHNR and CDR2 as FQNEAQ (reference sequence). This CDR3 region has 13 residues. The germline V and J ends were trimmed by 5 bases and 6 bases, with 11 bases remaining between them. The CDR3 DNA follows: TGTGCCAGCAGCCACGATCCCCGCAATGAGCAGTTCTTC. Translated, it gives CASSHDPRNEQFF.

There are many counts of this clonotype. This chain joins TRBV5-1 and TRBJ1-1, with D possibly TRBD1 on 6 matching bases. The V gene lost 0 bases and the J gene lost 7 bases, with 16 bases spanning the gap. This CDR3 is 15 amino acids long. Germline assignment: CDR1 SGHRS and CDR2 YFSETQ. This CDR3 is CASSLALGARNEAFF. CDR3 coding DNA: TGCGCCAGCAGCTTGGCCCTGGGGGCGCGAAATGAAGCTTTCTTT. Full variable domain (missing parts from reference TRBV5-1 and TRBJ1-1): KAGVTQTPRYLIKTRGQQVTLSCSPISGHRSVSWYQQTPGQGLQFLFEYFSETQRNKGNFPGRFSGRQFSNSRSEMNVSTLELGDSALYLCASSLALGARNEAFFGQGTRLTVV.

At least ten counts were recorded for this clonotype. V gene TRBV11-3 combines with J gene TRBJ2-7; D remains unclear. Germline CDR1 and CDR2: SGHNT and YENEEA. Trimming removed 4 bases from V and 2 bases from J, with 15 bases in between. This CDR3 has 15 amino acids. CDR3 DNA: TGTGCCAGCAGCTCGTATCCCGGGCCAACCTACGAGCAGTACTTC. It translates to CASSSYPGPTYEQYF.

Many counts were recorded for this clonotype. The chain combines TRBV2 with TRBJ2-1; D is unclear. The germline V gene encodes CDR1 SNHLY and CDR2 FYNNEI. This CDR3 region has 13 residues. The V end lost 6 bases, the J end lost 7 bases, and 13 bases lay between the germline ends. CDR3 nucleotide sequence: TGTGCCAGCAGAAAAGATAGCTATAATGAGCAGTTCTTC. Translation: CASRKDSYNEQFF.

This clonotype was observed many times. The genes are TRBV7-9 and TRBJ2-7; a possible D gene is TRBD2 (6 bases). Trimming shortened V by 3 bases and J by 0 bases, and 9 bases separated the two germline ends. Germline CDR1 is SEHNR and CDR2 is FQNEAQ (reference sequence). The CDR3 length is 14 residues. CDR3 DNA: TGTGCCAGCAGCTTGGTAGCGGACTCCTACGAGCAGTACTTC. This gives the protein CASSLVADSYEQYF.

There are many counts of this clonotype. The V call is TRBV14, the J call TRBJ2-7, with a possible D match to TRBD2 (6 bases). Trimming shortened V by 4 bases and J by 3 bases, and 10 bases separated the two germline ends. This CDR3 has 13 residues. CDR1 is SGHDN and CDR2 is FVKESK in the germline V gene. The CDR3 loop is CASSPGLFYEQYF. DNA for the CDR3: TGTGCCAGCAGCCCGGGACTCTTCTACGAGCAGTACTTC.

This clonotype was counted ten times or more. V usage is TRBV18 and J usage is TRBJ2-1; no reliable D call. This CDR3 is built from 13 residues. Trimming removed 1 base at V and 8 bases at J, with 9 bases between. Germline V CDR1 and CDR2: KGHSH, LQKENI. The CDR3 sequence is CASSPHREDEQFF. The CDR3 bases are TGTGCCAGCTCACCACACCGCGAGGATGAGCAGTTCTTC.

The rearrangement links TRBV7-9 to TRBJ2-1; TRBD2 matches 11 bases. Germline V gives CDR1 SEHNR, CDR2 FQNEAQ (reference sequence). The CDR3 extends over 17 amino acids. With 4 bases clipped from V and 0 bases from J, the junction kept 5 bases outside the gene matches. CDR3 in amino acids: CASSSASGRSSYNEQFF. CDR3 coding DNA: TGTGCCAGCAGCTCCGCTAGCGGGAGGAGCTCCTACAATGAGCAGTTCTTC.

This clonotype was recorded many times. The chain employs TRBV6-1 and TRBJ2-3; TRBD1 matches at 7 bases. V shed 5 bases and J 7 bases; nucleotides not matched to a gene: 3. The CDR3 length is 12 residues. Germline CDR1 reads MNHNS; CDR2 reads SASEGT. The CDR3 is CASSKQGNTQYF. Written as DNA, the CDR3 is TGTGCCAGCAGTAAACAGGGGAATACGCAGTATTTT.

This clonotype was counted many times. The chain is built from TRBV7-9 and TRBJ2-7; 12 nucleotides agree with TRBD1. The CDR3 has 17 amino acids. Germline V lookup: CDR1 SEHNR, CDR2 FQNEAQ (reference sequence). With V trimmed by 5 bases and J by 4 bases, 12 bases remained unmatched. The CDR3 spells CASSHSRDRGQTYEQYF. The CDR3 DNA reads TGTGCCAGCAGCCACAGCCGGGACAGGGGGCAGACGTACGAGCAGTACTTC.

This clonotype showed up many times. J is TRBJ1-5 and V is TRBV12-3 or TRBV12-4, with TRBD1 as a possible D gene (6 bases). CDR3 length equals 14 residues. V lost 6 bases and J 4 bases, leaving 13 bases between the germline ends. CDR3 sequence (DNA): TGTGCCAGCAGGAGACAGGACCGGAATCAGCCCCAGCATTTT. Translated, it gives CASRRQDRNQPQHF.

This clonotype was seen many times. The chain combines TRBV6-2 or TRBV6-3 with TRBJ2-7; D gene uncertain. The germline V gene encodes CDR1 MNHEY and CDR2 SVGEGT. There are 14 residues in the CDR3. The V gene lost 0 bases and the J gene lost 2 bases, with 8 bases spanning the gap. The CDR3 reads CASSYSASPYEQYF. CDR3 DNA: TGTGCCAGCAGTTACTCGGCTTCCCCCTACGAGCAGTACTTC.

This clonotype was detected many times. The rearrangement joins TRBV19 to TRBJ2-7; 8 positions match TRBD1. Trimming at V came to 6 bases and at J to 2 bases, leaving 6 bases not matched to a gene. In germline, CDR1 is LNHDA, CDR2 SQIVND (reference sequence). The CDR3 spans 14 residues. The CDR3 coding sequence is TGTGCCAGTAGGGAAACACAGGGGGCCTACGAGCAGTACTTC. As protein: CASRETQGAYEQYF.

CDR3 DNA sequence: TGTGCCAGCAGCTCTATAGGGGGCGGACAGGGGTTCTACGAGCAGTACTTC. This translates into CASSSIGGGQGFYEQYF. The rearrangement joins TRBV11-2 to TRBJ2-7, with 9 bases fitting TRBD1. CDR3 length equals 17 residues. Trimming removed 4 bases from V and 3 bases from J; junction bases left unmatched: 13. The germline gives CDR1 SGHAT, CDR2 FQNNGV.

J is TRBJ2-2 and V is TRBV20-1; TRBD2 aligns across 13 bases. Germline V CDR1 and CDR2: DFQATT, SNEGSKA (reference sequence). V trimming: 4 bases; J trimming: 7 bases; junction bases outside the gene matches: 6. The CDR3 runs 15 residues. The CDR3 here is CSATGTSGMDGELFF. The CDR3 DNA follows: TGCAGTGCTACCGGGACTAGCGGGATGGACGGGGAGCTGTTTTTT.

This rearrangement joins TRBV6-1 to TRBJ2-7, with 7 bases that match TRBD1. The J segment lost 6 bases and the V segment lost 7 bases, leaving 12 bases of the junction unmatched. CDR1 and CDR2 from the germline V gene are MNHNS and SASEGT. The CDR3 extends over 14 amino acids. The CDR3 DNA is TGTGCCAGCACCCCGACAGGGAGTTGGGGCGAGCAGTACTTC. Encoded protein: CASTPTGSWGEQYF.

This clonotype was counted ten times or more. The CDR3 DNA reads as TGTGCCAGCAGTTCGTTGACACTAAGCAATCAGCCCCAGCATTTT. It translates to CASSSLTLSNQPQHF. V and J are TRBV5-5 and TRBJ1-5; D uncertain. In germline, CDR1 is SGHKS, CDR2 YYEKEE (reference sequence). This CDR3 is 15 amino acids long. V gave up 5 bases and J gave up 1 base, with 13 bases separating them.